A few counts support the clone carrying this T cell receptor beta chain. Its antigen remains unidentified. A single record per CDR3 protein comes from TCRdb applying MiXCR to the RT-PCR reads. The top ten hold about 9.3% of the sample, which has around 320,000 distinct CDR3 sequences, approximately 20% seen once. V gave up 6 bases and J gave up 6 bases; unmatched junction bases: 8. The CDR3 spans 15 residues. CDR1 is SNHLY and CDR2 is FYNNEI in the germline V gene. This entry comes from a study of response to subunit inactivated influenza vaccine. Overall study results and limits: It was suggested by the authors that few new T cells are recruited by each seasonal influenza vaccination.

Sequenced here: PBMCs from blood, sampled about 20 months after vaccination. The TCR sequence derives from a man between 50 and 75 years old who received an inactivated influenza vaccine. This chain uses TRBV2 with TRBJ1-6; TRBD1 aligns across 7 bases. CDR3 sequence reads: CASSEDRRGNSPLHF. The DNA for the CDR3 is TGTGCCAGCAGCGAGGACAGGCGTGGTAATTCACCCCTCCACTTT.